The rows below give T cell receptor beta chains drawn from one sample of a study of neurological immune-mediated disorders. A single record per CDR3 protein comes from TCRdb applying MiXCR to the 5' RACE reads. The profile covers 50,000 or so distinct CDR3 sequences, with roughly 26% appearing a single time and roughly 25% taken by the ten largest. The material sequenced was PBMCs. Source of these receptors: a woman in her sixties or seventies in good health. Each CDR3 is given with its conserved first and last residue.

CSAPGQGGSPLHF | TRBJ1-6 | TRBV20-1
CAISGDLREQYF | TRBJ2-7 | TRBV10-3
CASSQGLNRDYWREQYF | TRBJ2-7 | TRBV14
CASSPRGRGDQYF | TRBJ2-4 | TRBV14
CASSSTGPSYNEQFF | TRBJ2-1 | TRBV7-8
CSAKAGGVDEQYF | TRBJ2-7 | TRBV20-1
CASSLSGAAEKLFF | TRBJ1-4 | TRBV28
CSARDGGFGVVRLFF | TRBJ2-2 | TRBV20-1
CAISESSVKETQYF | TRBJ2-5 | TRBV10-3
CASRGTGFHEQYF | TRBJ2-7 | TRBV6-2/TRBV6-3
CASSREADLYGYTF | TRBJ1-2 | TRBV12-3/TRBV12-4
CASSRGAYMNTEAFF | TRBJ1-1 | TRBV5-1
CASREGQGIQPQHF | TRBJ1-5 | TRBV5-8
CSVRQGTGNQPQHF | TRBJ1-5 | TRBV29-1
CASSYGDRGRSYEQYF | TRBJ2-7 | TRBV6-5
CASSPGGITDTQYF | TRBJ2-3 | TRBV5-4